The clone carrying this T cell receptor (beta chain) was seen only a few times. Its specificity is not known. Each CDR3 protein is one row after TCRdb ran MiXCR on the 5' RACE reads. The top ten clones hold 4.8% of a sample with hundreds of thousands of distinct CDR3 sequences, 7% to 10% of them seen once. V lost 5 bases to trimming and J lost 7 bases; unmatched junction nucleotides: 8. In germline, CDR1 is SEHNR, CDR2 FQNEAQ (reference sequence). The CDR3 loop spans 15 amino acids. The data stem from a study of CD8 T cells in ankylosing spondylitis. Study results and caveats: Peripheral blood held disease-linked clones only at relatively low frequency, and these were CD8+. What appeared characteristic of ankylosing spondylitis blood was a TCR beta motif of under 10 highly homologous variants.

Material for sequencing was blood, either unsorted or a sorted T cell fraction (not recorded which). This sequence originates from a female donor with ankylosing spondylitis or in good health (not recorded which). The rearrangement links TRBV7-9 to TRBJ1-6; TRBD1 matches at 7 bases. CDR3: CASSLRQGGNSPLHF. CDR3 in DNA: TGTGCCAGCAGCCTTAGACAGGGAGGAAATTCACCCCTCCACTTT.